Listed below are T cell receptor beta chains from one sample, sequenced in a study of T-cell reconstitution after alpha-beta-depleted transplantation in children. Each CDR3 protein is one row after TCRdb ran MiXCR on the PCR reads. The top ten hold around 4% of the sample, which has 350,000 to 450,000 distinct CDR3 sequences, roughly 20% seen once. This specimen was PBMCs from the stem cell graft donor, taken from the stem cell graft. All receptors derive from a human donor who donated a stem cell graft to a child with acute myeloid leukemia. The CDR3 runs from the conserved cysteine through the conserved F or W. The D gene is left open where the match is weak. For some rows the clone size is stated as once, few or many, or as a class when expanded; others skip it.

>TRBV4-1|NA|NA|TRBJ2-2
CASSQGVGTVELFF
TGCGCCAGCAGCCAAGGGGTTGGCACCGTGGAGCTGTTTTTT
>TRBV20-1|NA|many|TRBJ2-4
CSARQGAKNIQYF
TGCAGTGCTAGGCAGGGAGCCAAAAACATTCAGTACTTC
>TRBV6-1|NA|NA|TRBJ2-1
CASSEVNSPPYNEQFF
TGTGCCAGCAGTGAAGTCAACTCCCCTCCTTACAATGAGCAGTTCTTC
>TRBV4-2|NA|many|TRBJ2-1
CASSQIAVFVHEQFF
TGTGCCAGCAGCCAAATAGCGGTTTTCGTCCATGAGCAGTTCTTC
>TRBV18|NA|NA|TRBJ1-5
CASSPQNNQPQHF
TGTGCCAGCTCACCTCAGAACAATCAGCCCCAGCATTTT
>TRBV12-3/TRBV12-4|NA|NA|TRBJ2-1
CASRESLAGNEQFF
TGTGCCAGCAGGGAGTCACTGGCAGGGAATGAGCAGTTCTTC
>TRBV3-1|NA|few|TRBJ1-2
CASSQGLNYGYTF
TGTGCCAGCAGCCAAGGGTTAAACTATGGCTACACCTTC
>TRBV6-5|TRBD2|NA|TRBJ2-7
CASSTSRTSRSYEQYF
TGTGCCAGCAGTACCTCCCGGACTAGCCGCTCCTACGAGCAGTACTTC
>TRBV6-5|NA|many|TRBJ2-7
CRRGEQYF
TGTCGAAGGGGCGAGCAGTACTTC
>TRBV12-3/TRBV12-4|NA|NA|TRBJ1-4
CASSFHGEKLFF
TGTGCCAGCAGTTTCCACGGTGAAAAACTGTTTTTT
>TRBV7-2|TRBD2|NA|TRBJ2-7
CASTILAGGRYEKYF
TGTGCCAGCACCATTCTAGCGGGAGGACGGTACGAGAAGTACTTC
>TRBV28|TRBD2|few|TRBJ2-1
CAGSGRTSYNEQFF
TGTGCCGGGAGCGGGAGAACCTCCTACAATGAGCAGTTCTTC
>TRBV13|NA|few|TRBJ2-7
CASSLEPYGYEQYF
TGTGCCAGCAGCTTAGAACCGTATGGCTACGAGCAGTACTTC
>TRBV27|NA|few|TRBJ1-4
CASSLGRTNEKLFF
TGTGCCAGCAGTTTGGGCAGGACTAATGAAAAACTGTTTTTT
>TRBV15|TRBD2|few|TRBJ2-7
CATSRAPGGSDEQYF
TGTGCCACCAGCAGAGCCCCGGGAGGGTCTGACGAGCAGTACTTC
>TRBV3-1|TRBD1|NA|TRBJ2-7
CASSQPGTAYEQYF
TGTGCCAGCAGCCAACCCGGGACAGCCTACGAGCAGTACTTC
>TRBV7-8|NA|few|TRBJ2-2
CASSLDASDGELFF
TGTGCCAGCAGCTTAGATGCTAGCGATGGGGAGCTGTTTTTT
>TRBV7-2|NA|NA|TRBJ2-7
CASSFRDGSYEQYF
TGTGCCAGCAGCTTCCGGGACGGGTCCTACGAGCAGTACTTC
>TRBV12-3/TRBV12-4|NA|NA|TRBJ1-1
CASSLEGIYTEAFF
TGTGCCAGCAGTCTCGAGGGGATTTACACTGAAGCTTTCTTT
>TRBV12-3/TRBV12-4|TRBD2|many|TRBJ2-1
CASSSRRRGRGGNEQFF
TGTGCCAGCAGTTCCCGAAGGCGCGGGAGAGGAGGGAATGAGCAGTTCTTC
>TRBV7-8|TRBD2|NA|TRBJ2-7
CASSLGLAGLGEQYF
TGTGCCAGCAGCTTAGGACTAGCAGGGCTGGGCGAGCAGTACTTC
>TRBV29-1|TRBD2|many|TRBJ2-7
CSVEDQLAGVLEQYF
TGCAGCGTTGAAGATCAGCTAGCGGGAGTACTAGAGCAGTACTTC
>TRBV9|NA|many|TRBJ1-2
CASSSGYGYTF
TGTGCCAGCAGCTCAGGATATGGCTACACCTTC
>TRBV7-6|NA|few|TRBJ2-7
CASSNGATYEQYF
TGTGCCAGCAGCAACGGGGCCACCTACGAGCAGTACTTC
>TRBV5-1|NA|few|TRBJ2-7
CASSLAPTNNEQYF
TGCGCCAGCAGCTTGGCCCCGACTAACAACGAGCAGTACTTC
>TRBV7-8|TRBD2|NA|TRBJ2-3
CASSSWTSGMDTQYF
TGTGCCAGCAGCTCCTGGACTAGCGGGATGGATACGCAGTATTTT
>TRBV7-2|TRBD2|many|TRBJ2-1
CASSLGGTSGNNEQFF
TGTGCCAGCAGCTTAGGGGGGACTAGCGGTAACAATGAGCAGTTCTTC
>TRBV29-1|NA|many|TRBJ2-3
CSGTITAESTDTQYF
TGCAGCGGTACTATAACAGCGGAATCGACAGATACGCAGTATTTT
>TRBV7-6|NA|NA|TRBJ2-7
CASSLGSRTSQSYEQYF
TGTGCCAGCAGCTTAGGATCCAGGACTTCTCAGTCCTACGAGCAGTACTTC